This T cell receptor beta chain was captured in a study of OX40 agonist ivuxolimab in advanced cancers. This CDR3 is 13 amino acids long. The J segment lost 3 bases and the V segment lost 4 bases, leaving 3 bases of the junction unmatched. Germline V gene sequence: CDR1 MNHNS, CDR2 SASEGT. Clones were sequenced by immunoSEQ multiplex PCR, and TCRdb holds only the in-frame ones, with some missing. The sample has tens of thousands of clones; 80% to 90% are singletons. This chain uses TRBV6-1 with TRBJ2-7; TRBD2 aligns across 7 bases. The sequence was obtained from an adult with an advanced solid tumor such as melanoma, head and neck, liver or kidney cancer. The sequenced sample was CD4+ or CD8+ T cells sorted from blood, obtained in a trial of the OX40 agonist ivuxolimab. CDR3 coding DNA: TGTGCCAGCAGTGGGACTAGAGGCTACGAGCAGTACTTC. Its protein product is CASSGTRGYEQYF.